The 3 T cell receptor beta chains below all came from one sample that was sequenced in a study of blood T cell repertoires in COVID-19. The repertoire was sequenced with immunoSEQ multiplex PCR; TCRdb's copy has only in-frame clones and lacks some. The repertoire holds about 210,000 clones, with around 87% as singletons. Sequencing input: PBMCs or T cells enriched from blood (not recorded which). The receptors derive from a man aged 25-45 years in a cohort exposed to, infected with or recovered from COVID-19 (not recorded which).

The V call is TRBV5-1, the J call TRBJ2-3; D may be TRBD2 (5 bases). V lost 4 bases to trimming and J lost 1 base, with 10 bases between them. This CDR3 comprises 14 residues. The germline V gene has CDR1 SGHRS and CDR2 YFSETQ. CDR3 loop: CASSPRAGTDTQYF. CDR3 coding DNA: TGCGCCAGCAGCCCCCGAGCGGGCACAGATACGCAGTATTTT.

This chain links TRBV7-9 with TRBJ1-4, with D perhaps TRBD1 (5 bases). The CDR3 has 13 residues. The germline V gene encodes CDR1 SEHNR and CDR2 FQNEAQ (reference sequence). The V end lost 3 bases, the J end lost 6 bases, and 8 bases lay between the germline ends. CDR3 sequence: CASSFATDEKLFF. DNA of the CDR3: TGTGCCAGCAGCTTTGCGACAGATGAAAAACTGTTTTTT.

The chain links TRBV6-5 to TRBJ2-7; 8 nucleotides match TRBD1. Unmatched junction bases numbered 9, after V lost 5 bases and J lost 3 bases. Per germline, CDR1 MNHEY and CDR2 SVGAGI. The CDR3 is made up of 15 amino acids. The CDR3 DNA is TGTGCCAGCAGTCCCGCCGGGACAGGATACTACGAGCAGTACTTC. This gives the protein CASSPAGTGYYEQYF.